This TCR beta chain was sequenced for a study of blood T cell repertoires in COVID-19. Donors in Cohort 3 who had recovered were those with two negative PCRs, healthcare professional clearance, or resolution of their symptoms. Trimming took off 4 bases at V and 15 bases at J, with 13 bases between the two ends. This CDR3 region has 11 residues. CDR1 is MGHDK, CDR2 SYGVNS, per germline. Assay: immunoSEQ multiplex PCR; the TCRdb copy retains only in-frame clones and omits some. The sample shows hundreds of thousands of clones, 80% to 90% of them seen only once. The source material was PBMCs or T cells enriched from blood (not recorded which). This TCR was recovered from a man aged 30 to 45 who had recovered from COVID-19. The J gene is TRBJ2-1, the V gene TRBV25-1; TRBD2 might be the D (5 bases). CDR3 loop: CASSAGLLGFF. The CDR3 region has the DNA TGTGCCAGCAGTGCAGGACTTCTGGGGTTCTTC.